This T cell receptor beta chain was profiled in a study of blood T cell repertoires in COVID-19. Study in general: COVID-19 samples, acute and convalescent, were from the United States, Italy and Spain. The analysed material was cDNA or gDNA that came from T cells, B-cell-depleted T cells, or PBMCs.

Per germline, CDR1 MNHNS and CDR2 SASEGT. Trimming took 3 bases from V and 2 from J; bases not matched to a gene: 6. This CDR3 is built from 16 residues. Under the authors' procedure: Reference gene primer amplification in the assay estimated nucleated cell counts. TCRdb's copy holds only in-frame clones and misses some; the assay was immunoSEQ multiplex PCR. D and trimming come from the DNA, and the V and J calls and clone size come from that table. This sample yields approximately 210,000 clones, of which 70% to 90% are seen a single time; 1.4% to 1.5% belongs to the top ten. This chain links TRBV6-1 with TRBJ1-5; 8 bases are a match to TRBD1. The origin of this receptor is a man younger than 35 with active or convalescent COVID-19. Sequencing was done on a sample of peripheral blood. CDR3 nucleotides: TGTGCCAGCAGTGACTGGGAACAGGGGGGCAATCAGCCCCAGCATTTT. Encoded protein: CASSDWEQGGNQPQHF.